The 29 T cell receptor beta chains below were found in one sample sequenced in a study of T cell repertoires in cytomegalovirus infection. Each CDR3 protein is one row after TCRdb ran MiXCR on the reads. The table lists just over 150,000 distinct CDR3 sequences, about a quarter of them singletons. The sequencing input was PBMCs. These receptors were obtained from a human donor in good health (CMV status not recorded). Some clones in this sample may be carry-over from other donors' samples.

This clonotype was found a few times. V usage is TRBV7-9 and J usage is TRBJ1-3; 8 positions agree with TRBD1. The trim removed 6 bases at V and 5 bases at J, leaving 9 bases unmatched. The CDR3 has 15 amino acids. Per germline, CDR1 SEHNR and CDR2 FQNEAQ (reference sequence). CDR3 region: CASRQQGVNRNTIYF. CDR3 sequence (DNA): TGTGCCAGCAGACAACAGGGGGTAAATCGAAACACCATATATTTT.

The V call is TRBV20-1, the J call TRBJ2-3; D possibly corresponds to TRBD1 (6 bases). This CDR3 region has 15 residues. CDR1 DFQATT and CDR2 SNEGSKA come from the germline V gene (reference sequence). V shed 3 bases and J shed 1 base, with 14 bases lying between them. This CDR3 reads CSARVTGFRTDTQYF. CDR3 in DNA: TGCAGTGCTAGGGTAACAGGGTTCCGCACAGATACGCAGTATTTT.

The J gene is TRBJ2-5, the V gene TRBV27; 10 nucleotides match TRBD2. With 1 base clipped from V and 4 bases from J, the junction kept 3 bases outside the gene matches. CDR1 is MNHEY, CDR2 SMNVEV, per germline (reference sequence). This CDR3 comprises 15 residues. In nucleotides, the CDR3 is TGTGCCAGCAGTTTATTTGGACTAGCGGTAGAGACCCAGTACTTC. This codes for CASSLFGLAVETQYF.

The V call is TRBV27, the J call TRBJ1-1; D is unclear. Trimming shortened V by 3 bases and J by 7 bases, and 12 bases separated the two germline ends. This CDR3 region has 13 residues. The germline CDR1 and CDR2 sequences are MNHEY and SMNVEV (reference sequence). The CDR3 DNA sequence: TGTGCCAGCAGTTTCACCGGGAGAAGTGAAGCTTTCTTT. Translated: CASSFTGRSEAFF.

The chain couples TRBV7-4 to TRBJ2-5; D gene ambiguous. The CDR3 is 18 residues long. Trimming took 2 bases from V and 2 from J, leaving 21 bases between them. The germline CDR1 and CDR2 sequences are SGHVT and SQSDAQ. In nucleotides, the CDR3 is TGTGCCAGCAGCTTATCAGGACGAGCTGTAGCTTCACAAGAGACCCAGTACTTC. This translates into CASSLSGRAVASQETQYF.

On this clonotype itself: Being one base from a much bigger clone, this may be a read error. This chain connects TRBV2 to TRBJ2-7, with D possibly called TRBD1 or TRBD2 (5 bases each). Germline-derived CDR1 and CDR2 are SNHLY and FYNNEI. The CDR3 is 12 amino acids. The CDR3 nucleotides are TGTTCCAGCAGTGAGGGGTACTACGAGCAGTACTTC. Protein sequence: CSSSEGYYEQYF.

The rearrangement links TRBV6-8 to TRBJ2-1; D possibly matches TRBD1 or TRBD2 (6 bases each). The CDR3 runs to 15 residues. Trimming stripped 6 bases from V and 4 bases from J, with 16 bases between. CDR1 and CDR2 (germline): MNHGY, SAAAGT. CDR3 sequence reads: CASSQTGTYYNEQFF. In DNA, the CDR3 is TGTGCCAGCAGCCAAACAGGGACTTATTACAATGAGCAGTTCTTC.

In this sample, this clonotype turned up a few times. The chain joins TRBV28 to TRBJ1-1, with 9 bases fitting TRBD1. V shed 5 bases and J 3 bases; nucleotides not matched to a gene: 4. The germline V gene encodes CDR1 MDHEN and CDR2 SYDVKM. The CDR3 contains 14 residues. CDR3 residues: CASSQQGAYTEAFF. CDR3 in DNA: TGTGCCAGCAGTCAACAGGGGGCCTACACTGAAGCTTTCTTT.

The chain links TRBV12-3 or TRBV12-4 to TRBJ2-7; TRBD2 matches 8 bases. V shed 6 bases and J 4 bases; nucleotides not matched to a gene: 8. The CDR3 consists of 14 residues. In DNA, the CDR3 is TGTGCCAGCAGCAAGCGGGAGCCTCCGTACGAGCAGTACTTC. This sequence encodes CASSKREPPYEQYF.

There are a few counts of this clonotype. For the CDR3, the DNA is TGTGCCAGCGGACAGGGGGCTTTGAATGAGCAGTTCTTC. It specifies CASGQGALNEQFF. This chain connects TRBV2 to TRBJ2-1, with 11 nucleotides matching TRBD1. The junction had 4 bases not matched to a gene; V was cut back by 8 bases and J by 7 bases. Germline V gene lookup returns CDR1 SNHLY and CDR2 FYNNEI. This CDR3 region has 13 residues.

With regard to this clonotype: Since a much larger clone is just one base distant, this may be a read error. The rearrangement links TRBV7-3 to TRBJ2-3; D is unresolved. Germline V gene lookup returns CDR1 SGHTA and CDR2 FQGTGA. The CDR3 is 14 amino acids. The CDR3 coding sequence is TGTGACAGCAGTTCCAGACCGCGGCCAGATACGCAGTATTTT. It specifies CDSSSRPRPDTQYF.

This clonotype has a count of ten or more. The chain carries TRBV11-2 and TRBJ2-7; possible D gene TRBD1, 6 bases. The length of the CDR3 is 15 residues. Trimming took 0 bases from V and 4 from J, leaving 13 bases between them. Per the germline V gene, CDR1 is SGHAT and CDR2 is FQNNGV. The CDR3 sequence is CASSLERGGDYEQYF. The CDR3 nucleotides are TGTGCCAGCAGCTTAGAACGTGGGGGCGATTACGAGCAGTACTTC.

Only a few counts were recorded for this clonotype. The chain recombines TRBV20-1 with TRBJ2-7, with 7 bases lining up with TRBD2. The CDR3 spans 15 residues. J lost 2 bases, V lost 0 bases, and 7 bases had no gene match. Germline V CDR1 and CDR2: DFQATT, SNEGSKA (reference sequence). CDR3 loop: CSARDQAGVPYEQYF. The CDR3 nucleotides read TGCAGTGCTAGAGATCAGGCGGGGGTCCCCTACGAGCAGTACTTC.

The rearrangement links TRBV19 to TRBJ2-7, with 7 bases that match TRBD1. The J segment lost 2 bases and the V segment lost 5 bases, leaving 6 bases of the junction unmatched. The CDR3 loop spans 14 amino acids. The germline gives CDR1 LNHDA, CDR2 SQIVND (reference sequence). The CDR3 sequence is CASSYGTAPYEQYF. CDR3 DNA sequence: TGTGCCAGTAGTTACGGGACAGCGCCCTACGAGCAGTACTTC.

This clonotype was found a few times. The chain links TRBV6-2 or TRBV6-3 to TRBJ2-5; the D call may be TRBD1 or TRBD2 (5 bases each). The CDR3 runs to 15 residues. V lost 2 bases and J lost 2, with 12 bases in between. Germline V gene lookup returns CDR1 MNHEY and CDR2 SVGEGT. CDR3 in DNA: TGTGCCAGCAGTTACCCAGGGAGCCGACAAGAGACCCAGTACTTC. As protein: CASSYPGSRQETQYF.

This clonotype was seen repeatedly, ten times or more. The CDR3 region is CASSLEGYQETQYF. The CDR3 DNA is TGTGCCAGCAGCTTAGAAGGGTATCAAGAGACCCAGTACTTC. The rearrangement joins TRBV7-6 to TRBJ2-5; D not certain. Deletions cut 1 base from V and 2 bases from J, with 8 bases between. Germline V gene data show CDR1 as SGHVS and CDR2 as FNYEAQ. This CDR3 is built from 14 residues.

This clonotype was detected a few times. The CDR3 coding sequence is TGTGCCAGCACCCCCTCAGCGGGGGGGCTCGGGGAGCTGTTTTTT. This codes for CASTPSAGGLGELFF. V is TRBV7-3 and J is TRBJ2-2, with 10 nucleotides matching TRBD2. V shed 7 bases, J shed 7 bases, and the junction held 9 bases outside the gene matches. Germline V CDR1 and CDR2: SGHTA, FQGTGA. CDR3 length: 15 residues.

The chain employs TRBV9 and TRBJ1-6, with a tentative D call TRBD1 (5 bases). Trimming took off 3 bases at V and 1 base at J, with 11 bases between the two ends. The CDR3 is 16 residues long. Germline V gene data show CDR1 as SGDLS and CDR2 as YYNGEE. CDR3 sequence: CASSAGTSSYNSPLHF. DNA of the CDR3: TGTGCCAGCAGCGCCGGGACCAGTTCCTATAATTCACCCCTCCACTTT.

Worth noting for this clonotype: A junction end diverges from the germline sequence, so it may reflect a read error. The chain employs TRBV15 and TRBJ1-5; weak D call: TRBD1 (5 bases). CDR1 and CDR2 from the germline V gene are LNHNV and YYDKDF (reference sequence). CDR3 length equals 16 residues. The CDR3 DNA reads TGTGCCCCCAGGGTATTGCGGCGGGATAGCAATCAGCCCCAGCATTTT. Translating it yields CAPRVLRRDSNQPQHF.

This clonotype was seen only a few times. The chain joins TRBV7-8 to TRBJ2-7; the D gene is possibly TRBD1 (6 bases). CDR1 and CDR2 (germline): SGHVS, FQNEAQ. V lost 1 base, J lost 4 bases, and 20 bases lay in between. The CDR3 sequence is 17 residues long. DNA of the CDR3: TGTGCCAGCAGCTTAGAAGGGACATCCTGGACATTTTACGAGCAGTACTTC. This sequence encodes CASSLEGTSWTFYEQYF.

This clonotype was observed a few times. This chain uses TRBV6-5 with TRBJ2-2, with 11 positions matching TRBD1. The V gene's germline CDR1 is MNHEY and CDR2 SVGAGI. Losses at the gene ends were 6 bases for V and 6 bases for J; bases not matched to a gene: 3. The CDR3 contains 14 residues. The CDR3 DNA reads as TGTGCCAGCAGAGGGACAGGGGGTCCCGGGGAGCTGTTTTTT. This codes for CASRGTGGPGELFF.

The rearrangement joins TRBV5-1 to TRBJ2-1; 14 positions match TRBD2. Trimming took 4 bases from V and 4 from J; bases not matched to a gene: 19. This CDR3 has 21 amino acids. The V gene's germline CDR1 is SGHRS and CDR2 YFSETQ. The CDR3 loop reads CASSPTAPGTSGSPYYNEQFF. In DNA form, the CDR3 reads TGCGCCAGCAGCCCCACCGCTCCCGGGACTAGCGGGAGCCCTTATTACAATGAGCAGTTCTTC.

Many counts were recorded for this clonotype. The gene calls are TRBV12-3 or TRBV12-4 and TRBJ2-3, with D possibly TRBD2 on 5 matching bases. Trimming stripped 5 bases from V and 2 bases from J, with 14 bases between. This CDR3 has 15 amino acids. CDR3 nucleotides: TGTGCCAGCAGTCTACTAGTTGGGCTCACAGATACGCAGTATTTT. It yields the protein CASSLLVGLTDTQYF.

This clonotype was seen repeatedly, ten times or more. The rearrangement links TRBV7-2 to TRBJ2-4, with a possible D match to TRBD2 (6 bases). V lost 5 bases to trimming and J lost 0 bases, with 20 bases between them. CDR1 is SGHTA and CDR2 is FQGNSA in the germline V gene. CDR3 length: 18 amino acids. CDR3 sequence: CASSLTRDPGLAKNIQYF. CDR3 nucleotide sequence: TGTGCCAGCAGCCTGACTAGAGACCCGGGCTTAGCCAAAAACATTCAGTACTTC.

This clonotype was observed at least ten times. V and J are TRBV7-2 and TRBJ2-3; perhaps TRBD2 as D (6 bases). The CDR3 is made up of 15 amino acids. Germline-derived CDR1 and CDR2 are SGHTA and FQGNSA. With 5 bases removed from V and 0 bases from J, the gap between germline ends came to 12 bases. Written as DNA, the CDR3 is TGTGCCAGCAGCCCGAGCGGGTTTAGCACAGATACGCAGTATTTT. This codes for CASSPSGFSTDTQYF.

CDR3 protein: CASSPYNRVETQYF. Here the CDR3 DNA reads TGTGCCAGCAGTCCATATAACAGGGTAGAGACCCAGTACTTC. This chain links TRBV27 with TRBJ2-5; a weak D match, TRBD1 (6 bases). Trimming took 5 bases from V and 4 from J, leaving 14 bases between them. The CDR3 covers 14 residues. Germline lookup yields CDR1 MNHEY and CDR2 SMNVEV (reference sequence).

The chain employs TRBV7-9 and TRBJ1-1; no clear D. Germline CDR1 is SEHNR and CDR2 is FQNEAQ (reference sequence). Trimming shortened V by 4 bases and J by 7 bases, and 10 bases separated the two germline ends. The CDR3 runs to 12 residues. CDR3 loop: CASSSAGNEAFF. DNA for the CDR3: TGTGCCAGCAGCTCCGCAGGAAATGAAGCTTTCTTT. Full variable domain (rest looked up from reference TRBV7-9 and TRBJ1-1): DTGVSQNPRHKITKRGQNVTFRCDPISEHNRLYWYRQTLGQGPEFLTYFQNEAQLEKSRLLSDRFSAERPKGSFSTLEIQRTEQGDSAMYLCASSSAGNEAFFGQGTRLTVV.

This rearrangement joins TRBV5-4 to TRBJ2-3, with 9 nucleotides matching TRBD2. The CDR3 extends over 15 amino acids. Germline V gives CDR1 SGHNT, CDR2 YYREEE (reference sequence). The junction had 7 bases not matched to a gene; V was cut back by 5 bases and J by 3 bases. The CDR3 DNA reads TGTGCCAGCAGTACTGTGCGGGAGGGAACAGATACGCAGTATTTT. The encoded protein is CASSTVREGTDTQYF.

This clonotype was picked up one time. The chain employs TRBV18 and TRBJ2-1; the match to TRBD1 covers 8 bases. The CDR3 spans 17 residues. V lost 3 bases, J lost 3 bases, and 10 bases stayed unmatched. Germline V gene sequence: CDR1 KGHSH, CDR2 LQKENI. The CDR3 nucleotides are TGTGCCAGCTCACCTACACCGGGACAGGAGGACTACAATGAGCAGTTCTTC. As protein: CASSPTPGQEDYNEQFF.